The 18 T cell receptor beta chains below were found in one sample sequenced in a study of CD8 T cells in ankylosing spondylitis. Via MiXCR, TCRdb re-called the 5' RACE reads, giving one row per CDR3 protein. The sample records about 390,000 distinct CDR3 sequences, about a fifth being singletons. These receptors' targets are unknown. Notes on the study in general: A motif of under ten highly homologous TCR beta variants was seen as apparently characteristic of ankylosing spondylitis blood.

The specimen sequenced was blood, either unsorted or a sorted T cell fraction (not recorded which). Every receptor here comes from a male donor with ankylosing spondylitis.

This clonotype was found a few times. The V and J genes are TRBV20-1 and TRBJ2-1, with D possibly TRBD1 on 5 matching bases. V lost 5 bases and J lost 0, with 11 bases in between. The CDR3 has 14 amino acids. Germline V gene data show CDR1 as DFQATT and CDR2 as SNEGSKA (reference sequence). The CDR3 coding sequence is TGCAGTGCTCTTCTAAGGGGCTCCTACAATGAGCAGTTCTTC. The encoded protein is CSALLRGSYNEQFF.

This chain connects TRBV7-2 to TRBJ2-5, with 7 bases that match TRBD2. V was pared by 0 bases and J by 5 bases, with 3 bases of the junction left unmatched. This CDR3 has 14 residues. Germline V gene lookup returns CDR1 SGHTA and CDR2 FQGNSA. The CDR3 nucleotides read TGTGCCAGCAGCTTAGCGGGAGGGCTCGAGACCCAGTACTTC. This codes for CASSLAGGLETQYF.

The chain carries TRBV20-1 and TRBJ2-2, with 7 bases lining up with TRBD2. Germline-derived CDR1 and CDR2 are DFQATT and SNEGSKA (reference sequence). V was pared by 6 bases and J by 3 bases, with 7 bases of the junction left unmatched. This CDR3 region has 14 residues. In DNA form, the CDR3 reads TGCAGTGCAGCGGGACTACTCCACACCGGGGAGCTGTTTTTT. Protein product: CSAAGLLHTGELFF.

This chain links TRBV7-6 with TRBJ2-3, with D possibly being TRBD1 (6 bases). The CDR3 consists of 15 residues. Germline CDR1 reads SGHVS; CDR2 reads FNYEAQ. V was pared by 5 bases and J by 3 bases, with 15 bases between. CDR3 loop: CASSRNVRGTDTQYF. DNA of the CDR3: TGTGCCAGCAGCCGCAATGTCAGGGGTACAGATACGCAGTATTTT.

This clonotype was observed at least ten times. This chain joins TRBV7-2 and TRBJ2-1; the match to TRBD2 covers 8 bases. The CDR3 covers 16 residues. V gave up 1 base and J gave up 2 bases; unmatched junction bases: 4. Germline values: CDR1 SGHTA, CDR2 FQGNSA. The DNA of the CDR3 is TGTGCCAGCAGCTTAGGGCCGGGACTAGCCTACAATGAGCAGTTCTTC. It is translated as CASSLGPGLAYNEQFF.

There are a few counts of this clonotype. The chain carries TRBV11-2 and TRBJ2-3; 10 bases line up with TRBD2. V trimming: 5 bases; J trimming: 4 bases; junction bases outside the gene matches: 9. The CDR3 runs 16 residues. CDR1 and CDR2 from the germline V gene are SGHAT and FQNNGV. CDR3 in amino acids: CASSRGSSGSADTQYF. The DNA of the CDR3 is TGTGCCAGCAGCAGGGGGTCTAGCGGGAGTGCAGATACGCAGTATTTT.

The chain recombines TRBV6-2 or TRBV6-3 with TRBJ2-1; D uncertain. Trimming pared 0 bases from V and 3 bases from J, leaving 12 bases between. The CDR3 extends over 16 amino acids. The germline V gene has CDR1 MNHEY and CDR2 SVGEGT. The CDR3 here is CASSYSLGGNYNEQFF. For the CDR3, the DNA is TGTGCCAGCAGTTACTCGCTTGGCGGCAACTACAATGAGCAGTTCTTC.

This clonotype has a handful of counts. The genes are TRBV29-1 and TRBJ2-3; D is unclear. Germline V gene lookup returns CDR1 SQVTM and CDR2 ANQGSEA. Trimming stripped 1 base from V and 5 bases from J, with 10 bases between. The CDR3 covers 13 residues. The DNA of the CDR3 is TGCAGCGTTGAAGTTCACCTCGGAGATACGCAGTATTTT. Translating it yields CSVEVHLGDTQYF.

This clonotype was picked up a small number of times. V is TRBV6-4 and J is TRBJ2-1, with a weak D call TRBD2 (6 bases). The CDR3 totals 13 residues. CDR1 is MRHNA and CDR2 is SNTAGT in the germline V gene. Trimming took 4 bases from V and 9 from J, leaving 13 bases between them. The CDR3 DNA follows: TGTGCCAGCAGTGCAAACCTGGGAGGTGAGCAGTTCTTC. Its protein product is CASSANLGGEQFF.

CDR3 sequence (DNA): TGTGCCAGCAGCCCCTTAACCGGGACAGCGAACACCGGGGAGCTGTTTTTT. Translated, it gives CASSPLTGTANTGELFF. The chain is built from TRBV7-8 and TRBJ2-2; 7 bases align to TRBD1. J gave up 0 bases and V 5 bases, and 9 bases lay outside the gene matches. The germline CDR1 and CDR2 sequences are SGHVS and FQNEAQ. This CDR3 is built from 17 residues. Filled out from reference TRBV7-8 and TRBJ2-2, the complete variable domain reads GAGVSQSPRYKVAKRGQDVALRCDPISGHVSLFWYQQALGQGPEFLTYFQNEAQLDKSGLPSDRFFAERPEGSVSTLKIQRTQQEDSAVYLCASSPLTGTANTGELFFGEGSRLTVL.

This clonotype occurred a few times. CDR3 nucleotide sequence: TGCAGTGCTAGAGATGGCGGGAGGAGTGAGCAGTTCTTC. The encoded protein is CSARDGGRSEQFF. This rearrangement joins TRBV20-1 to TRBJ2-1, with TRBD2 matching over 8 bases. Germline V CDR1 and CDR2: DFQATT, SNEGSKA (reference sequence). Trimming cost V 0 bases and J 9 bases; bases outside gene matches: 4. The CDR3 sequence is 13 residues long.

This clonotype was seen a few times. The chain joins TRBV12-3 or TRBV12-4 to TRBJ1-6, with D hard to call. Trimming removed 6 bases from V and 3 bases from J, with 9 bases in between. The length of the CDR3 is 14 residues. This CDR3 reads CASRALSYNSPLHF. Written as DNA, the CDR3 is TGTGCCAGCAGGGCACTGAGCTATAATTCACCCCTCCACTTT.

This clonotype was detected a few times. The genes are TRBV10-1 and TRBJ2-7; no clear D gene. Germline V gene sequence: CDR1 WNHNN, CDR2 SYGVQD (reference sequence). V lost 4 bases and J 7 bases, leaving 17 bases between the germline ends. This CDR3 has 14 residues. The CDR3 protein is CASSGFLAPEEQYF. DNA of the CDR3: TGCGCCAGCAGTGGGTTCCTGGCACCTGAGGAGCAGTACTTC.

This clonotype was counted between two and nine times. The chain couples TRBV7-8 to TRBJ2-3, with D perhaps TRBD1 (5 bases). V lost 5 bases, J lost 1 base, and 13 bases lay in between. CDR3 length: 15 residues. CDR1 is SGHVS, CDR2 FQNEAQ, per germline. CDR3 DNA: TGTGCCAGCAGCCTGGGGCTTTTTGGCACAGATACGCAGTATTTT. This encodes CASSLGLFGTDTQYF.

This chain links TRBV20-1 with TRBJ2-2, with unresolved D. The length of the CDR3 is 16 residues. Germline CDR1 is DFQATT and CDR2 is SNEGSKA (reference sequence). V shed 0 bases and J shed 8 bases, with 19 bases lying between them. The CDR3, as DNA: TGCAGTGCTAGAGATCTGGGCCATAGGACGAAGGGGGAGCTGTTTTTT. Translation: CSARDLGHRTKGELFF.

V is TRBV2 and J is TRBJ2-2, with D perhaps TRBD1 or TRBD2 (6 bases each). This CDR3 contains 16 residues. From germline, CDR1 is SNHLY and CDR2 FYNNEI. Trimming left V 5 bases short and J 3 bases short, with 16 bases between. The CDR3 spells CASSQGGQGDTGELFF. The DNA for the CDR3 is TGTGCCAGCAGTCAAGGGGGGCAGGGAGACACCGGGGAGCTGTTTTTT. The full variable domain, in which reference TRBV2 and TRBJ2-2 provide the parts outside the CDR3, is EPEVTQTPSHQVTQMGQEVILRCVPISNHLYFYWYRQILGQKVEFLVSFYNNEISEKSEIFDDQFSVERPDGSNFTLKIRSTKLEDSAMYFCASSQGGQGDTGELFFGEGSRLTVL.

Many counts were recorded for this clonotype. V usage is TRBV20-1 and J usage is TRBJ1-4; 7 nucleotides line up with TRBD1. Trimming cost V 3 bases and J 8 bases; bases outside gene matches: 9. Germline V gene lookup returns CDR1 DFQATT and CDR2 SNEGSKA (reference sequence). The CDR3 is 14 amino acids. As DNA, the CDR3 is TGCAGTGCTAGTCCACGACAGGGAGGCGAAAAACTGTTTTTT. Residues: CSASPRQGGEKLFF.

Many counts were recorded for this clonotype. This sequence joins TRBV20-1 and TRBJ1-4; TRBD1 is a possible D gene (6 bases). The CDR3 covers 15 residues. CDR1 is DFQATT and CDR2 is SNEGSKA in the germline V gene (reference sequence). V was pared by 5 bases and J by 0 bases, with 13 bases between. The chain's CDR3 is CSAGGGLATNEKLFF. The CDR3, as DNA: TGCAGTGCTGGTGGGGGCCTTGCAACTAATGAAAAACTGTTTTTT.